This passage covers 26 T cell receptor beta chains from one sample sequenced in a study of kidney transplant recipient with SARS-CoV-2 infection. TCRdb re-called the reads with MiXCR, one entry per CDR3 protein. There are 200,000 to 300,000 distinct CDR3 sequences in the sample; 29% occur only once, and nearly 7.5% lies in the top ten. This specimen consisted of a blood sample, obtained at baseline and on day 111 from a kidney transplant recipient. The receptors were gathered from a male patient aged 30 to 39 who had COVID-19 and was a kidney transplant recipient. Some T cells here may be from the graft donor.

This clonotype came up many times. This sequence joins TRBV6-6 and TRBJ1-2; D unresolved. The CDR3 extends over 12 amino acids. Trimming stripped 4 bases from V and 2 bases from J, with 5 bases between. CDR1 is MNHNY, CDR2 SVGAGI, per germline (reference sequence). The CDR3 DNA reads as TGTGCCAGCAGTTCAGGCAACTATGGCTACACCTTC. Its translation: CASSSGNYGYTF.

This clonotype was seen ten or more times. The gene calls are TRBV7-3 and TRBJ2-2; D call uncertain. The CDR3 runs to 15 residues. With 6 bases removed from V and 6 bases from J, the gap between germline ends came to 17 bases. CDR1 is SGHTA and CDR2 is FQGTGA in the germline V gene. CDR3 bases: TGTGCCAGCAGGGGGAATTGGTATGGGGCCGGGGAGCTGTTTTTT. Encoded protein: CASRGNWYGAGELFF.

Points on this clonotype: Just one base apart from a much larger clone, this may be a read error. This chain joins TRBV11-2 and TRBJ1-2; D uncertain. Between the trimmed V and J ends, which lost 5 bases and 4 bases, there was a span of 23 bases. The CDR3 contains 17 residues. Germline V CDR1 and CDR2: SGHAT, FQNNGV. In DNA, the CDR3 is TGTGCCAGCAGCAACGGTAGAACAAGCAGAAAGGCCTATGGCTACACCTTC. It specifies CASSNGRTSRKAYGYTF.

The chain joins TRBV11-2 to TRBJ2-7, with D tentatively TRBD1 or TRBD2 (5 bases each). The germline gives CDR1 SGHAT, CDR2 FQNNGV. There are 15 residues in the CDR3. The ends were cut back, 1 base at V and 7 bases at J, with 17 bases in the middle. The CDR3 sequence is CASSLVSGPRAEQYF. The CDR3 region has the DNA TGTGCCAGCAGCTTAGTCTCGGGACCCCGAGCAGAGCAGTACTTC.

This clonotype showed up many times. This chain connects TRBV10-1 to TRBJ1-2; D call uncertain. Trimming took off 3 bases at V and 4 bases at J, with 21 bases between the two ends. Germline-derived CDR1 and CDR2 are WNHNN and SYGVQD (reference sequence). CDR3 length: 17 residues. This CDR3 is CASSDAGRSRKTYGYTF. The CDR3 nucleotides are TGCGCCAGCAGTGATGCCGGAAGATCGCGAAAGACCTATGGCTACACCTTC.

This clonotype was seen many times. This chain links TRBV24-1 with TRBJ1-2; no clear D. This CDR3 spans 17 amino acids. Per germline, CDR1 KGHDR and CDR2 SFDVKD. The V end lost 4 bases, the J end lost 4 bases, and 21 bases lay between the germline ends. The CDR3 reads CATSDSSSTRKTYGYTF. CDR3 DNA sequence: TGTGCCACCAGTGACTCCAGTAGTACCAGAAAGACCTATGGCTACACCTTC.

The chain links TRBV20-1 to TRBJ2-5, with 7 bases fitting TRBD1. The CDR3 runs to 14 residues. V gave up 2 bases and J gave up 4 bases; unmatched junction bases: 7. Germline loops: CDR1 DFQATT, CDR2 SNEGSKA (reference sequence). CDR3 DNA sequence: TGCAGTGCTAGAAACCCTAACAGGGGAGAGACCCAGTACTTC. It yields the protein CSARNPNRGETQYF.

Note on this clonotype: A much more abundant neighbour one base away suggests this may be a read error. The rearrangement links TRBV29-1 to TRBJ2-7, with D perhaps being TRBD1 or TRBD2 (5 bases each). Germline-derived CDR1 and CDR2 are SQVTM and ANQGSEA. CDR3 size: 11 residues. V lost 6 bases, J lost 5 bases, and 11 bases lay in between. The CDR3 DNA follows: TGCAGCGTCCTGGGGGTGGACGAGCAGTACTTC. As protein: CSVLGVDEQYF.

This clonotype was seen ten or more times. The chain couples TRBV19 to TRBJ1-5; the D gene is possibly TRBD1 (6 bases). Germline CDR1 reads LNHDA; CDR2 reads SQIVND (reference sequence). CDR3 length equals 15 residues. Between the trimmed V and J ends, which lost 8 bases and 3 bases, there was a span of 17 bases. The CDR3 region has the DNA TGTGCCAGTTCCAGGGGTTTCGGGACCAATCAGCCCCAGCATTTT. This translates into CASSRGFGTNQPQHF. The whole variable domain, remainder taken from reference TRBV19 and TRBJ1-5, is DGGITQSPKYLFRKEGQNVTLSCEQNLNHDAMYWYRQDPGQGLRLIYYSQIVNDFQKGDIAEGYSVSREKKESFPLTVTSAQKNPTAFYLCASSRGFGTNQPQHFGDGTRLSIL.

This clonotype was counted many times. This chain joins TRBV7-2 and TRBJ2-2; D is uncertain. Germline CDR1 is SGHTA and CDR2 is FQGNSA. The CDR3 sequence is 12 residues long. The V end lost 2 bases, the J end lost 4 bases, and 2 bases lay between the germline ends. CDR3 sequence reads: CASSLSTGELFF. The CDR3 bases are TGTGCCAGCAGCTTAAGCACCGGGGAGCTGTTTTTT.

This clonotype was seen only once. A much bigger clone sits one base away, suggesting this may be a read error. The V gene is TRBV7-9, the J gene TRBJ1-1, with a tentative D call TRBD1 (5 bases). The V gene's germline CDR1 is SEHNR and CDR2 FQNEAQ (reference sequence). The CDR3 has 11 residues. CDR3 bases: TGTGCCAACAGCTGGGGCAGAGAAGCTTTCTTT. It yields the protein CANSWGREAFF.

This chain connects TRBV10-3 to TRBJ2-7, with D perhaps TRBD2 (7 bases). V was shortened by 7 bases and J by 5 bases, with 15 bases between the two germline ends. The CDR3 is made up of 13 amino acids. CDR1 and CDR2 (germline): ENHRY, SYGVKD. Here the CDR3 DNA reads TGTGCCATCATGGGGGGGGGGCGCGACGAGCAGTACTTC. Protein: CAIMGGGRDEQYF.

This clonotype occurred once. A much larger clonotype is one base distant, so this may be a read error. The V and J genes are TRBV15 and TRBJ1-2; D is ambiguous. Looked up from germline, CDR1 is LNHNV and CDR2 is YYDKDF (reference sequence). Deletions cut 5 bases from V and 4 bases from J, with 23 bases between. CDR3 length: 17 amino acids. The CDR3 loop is CATSCPLRCGKTYGYTF. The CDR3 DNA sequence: TGTGCCACCAGCTGCCCCCTAAGGTGTGGAAAGACCTATGGCTACACCTTC.

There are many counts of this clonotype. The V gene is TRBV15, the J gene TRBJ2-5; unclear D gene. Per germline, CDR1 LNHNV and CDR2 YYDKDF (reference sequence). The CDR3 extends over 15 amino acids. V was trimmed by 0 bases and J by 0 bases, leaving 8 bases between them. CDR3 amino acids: CATSRDSQDQETQYF. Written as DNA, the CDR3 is TGTGCCACCAGCAGAGATTCCCAGGACCAAGAGACCCAGTACTTC.

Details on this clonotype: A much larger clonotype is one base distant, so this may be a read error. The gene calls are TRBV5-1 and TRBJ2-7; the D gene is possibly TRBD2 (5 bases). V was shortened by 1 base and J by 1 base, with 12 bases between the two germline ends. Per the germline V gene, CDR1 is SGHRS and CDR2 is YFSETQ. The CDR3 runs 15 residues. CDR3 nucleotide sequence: TGCGCCAGCAGCTTGCGACCCGGGGAATCCTACGAGCAGTACTTC. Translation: CASSLRPGESYEQYF.

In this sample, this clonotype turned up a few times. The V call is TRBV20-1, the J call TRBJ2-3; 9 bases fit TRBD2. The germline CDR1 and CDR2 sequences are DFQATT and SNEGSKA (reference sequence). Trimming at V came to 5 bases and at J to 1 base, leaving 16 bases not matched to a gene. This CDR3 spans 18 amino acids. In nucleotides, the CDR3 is TGCAGTGCTGACCCGATAGACGAGCGGGGGGACGGCACAGATACGCAGTATTTT. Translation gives CSADPIDERGDGTDTQYF.

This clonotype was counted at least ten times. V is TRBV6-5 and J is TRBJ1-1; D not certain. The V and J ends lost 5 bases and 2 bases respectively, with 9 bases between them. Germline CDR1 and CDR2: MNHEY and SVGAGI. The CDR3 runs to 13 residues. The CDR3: CASSVEGNTEAFF. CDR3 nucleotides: TGTGCCAGCAGTGTGGAGGGTAACACTGAAGCTTTCTTT.

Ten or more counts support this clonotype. The CDR3 DNA is TGTGCCAGCAGTTACGCGGGAAAGAACACTGAAGCTTTCTTT. Translation gives CASSYAGKNTEAFF. The chain couples TRBV6-5 to TRBJ1-1; D is unclear. The germline gives CDR1 MNHEY, CDR2 SVGAGI. The CDR3 is 14 amino acids. V was pared by 2 bases and J by 1 base, with 8 bases between.

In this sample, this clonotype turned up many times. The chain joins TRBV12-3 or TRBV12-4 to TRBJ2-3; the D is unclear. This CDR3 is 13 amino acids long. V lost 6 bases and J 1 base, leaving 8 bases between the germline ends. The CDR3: CASSQSGTDTQYF. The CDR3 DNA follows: TGTGCCAGCAGCCAGTCTGGCACAGATACGCAGTATTTT.

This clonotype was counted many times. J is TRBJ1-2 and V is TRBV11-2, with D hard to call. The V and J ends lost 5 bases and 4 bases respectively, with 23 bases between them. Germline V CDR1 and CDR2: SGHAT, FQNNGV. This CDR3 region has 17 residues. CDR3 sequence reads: CASSVSETSRKTYGYTF. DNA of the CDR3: TGTGCCAGCAGCGTTTCTGAAACAAGCAGAAAGACCTATGGCTACACCTTC.

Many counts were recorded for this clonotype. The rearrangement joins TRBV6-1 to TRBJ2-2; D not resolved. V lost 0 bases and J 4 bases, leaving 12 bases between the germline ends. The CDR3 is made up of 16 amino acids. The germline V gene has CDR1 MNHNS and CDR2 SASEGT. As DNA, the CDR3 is TGTGCCAGCAGTGAAGCGCAAGGAAGGGCCACCGGGGAGCTGTTTTTT. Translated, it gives CASSEAQGRATGELFF.

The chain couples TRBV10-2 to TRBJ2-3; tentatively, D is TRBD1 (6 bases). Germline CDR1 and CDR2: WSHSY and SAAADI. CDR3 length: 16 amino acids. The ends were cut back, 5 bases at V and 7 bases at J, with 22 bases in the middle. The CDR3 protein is CASSLDSHSVRYTQYF. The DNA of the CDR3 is TGCGCCAGCAGTCTGGACAGTCACTCGGTCAGGTATACGCAGTATTTT.

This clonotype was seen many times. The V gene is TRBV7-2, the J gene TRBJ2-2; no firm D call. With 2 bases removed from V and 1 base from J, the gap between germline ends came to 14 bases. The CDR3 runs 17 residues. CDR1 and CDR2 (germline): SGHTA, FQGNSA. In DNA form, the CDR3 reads TGTGCCAGCAGCTTAAATAGACCGAGAAGGAACACCGGGGAGCTGTTTTTT. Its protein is CASSLNRPRRNTGELFF. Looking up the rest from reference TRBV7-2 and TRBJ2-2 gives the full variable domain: GAGVSQSPSNKVTEKGKDVELRCDPISGHTALYWYRQSLGQGLEFLIYFQGNSAPDKSGLPSDRFSAERTGGSVSTLTIQRTQQEDSAVYLCASSLNRPRRNTGELFFGEGSRLTVL.

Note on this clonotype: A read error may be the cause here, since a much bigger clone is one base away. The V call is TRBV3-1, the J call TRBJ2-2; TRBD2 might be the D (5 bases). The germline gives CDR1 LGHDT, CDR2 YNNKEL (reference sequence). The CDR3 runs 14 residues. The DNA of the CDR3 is TGTGCCAGCAGCCAAGATTGGACCACCGGGGAGCTGCTTTTT. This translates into CASSQDWTTGELLF.

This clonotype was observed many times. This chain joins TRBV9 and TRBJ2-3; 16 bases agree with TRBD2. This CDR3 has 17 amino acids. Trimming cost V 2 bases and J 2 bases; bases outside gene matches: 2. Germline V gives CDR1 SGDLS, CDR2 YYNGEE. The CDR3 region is CASSVGLAGGSTDTQYF. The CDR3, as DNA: TGTGCCAGCAGCGTGGGACTAGCGGGAGGGTCCACAGATACGCAGTATTTT.

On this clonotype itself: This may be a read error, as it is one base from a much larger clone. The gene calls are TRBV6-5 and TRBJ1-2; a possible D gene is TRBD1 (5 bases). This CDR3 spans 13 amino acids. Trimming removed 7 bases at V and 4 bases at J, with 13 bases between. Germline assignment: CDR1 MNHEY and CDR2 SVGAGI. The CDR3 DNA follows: TGTGCCAGCAAAACAGGCTTCGCCTATGGCTACACCTTC. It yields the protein CASKTGFAYGYTF.